Given below is one TCR beta chain in context. The entry originates in a study of blood T cell repertoires in COVID-19. Study-wide context: From T cells, B-cell-depleted T cells, or PBMCs came the material, which was cDNA or gDNA.

Authors' methods: Amplification with reference gene primers provided the estimates of nucleated cell counts. TCRdb's copy holds only in-frame clones and misses some; the assay was immunoSEQ multiplex PCR. Clonal size and the V and J genes are those of that table, whereas D and trimming came from the DNA. The sample has around 200,000 clones, roughly 80% seen once. Sequenced: peripheral blood. The sequence derives from a woman aged 40 to 49 with acute or convalescent COVID-19.

The chain's CDR3 is CASGQGNSPLHF. The CDR3 coding sequence is TGTGCCTCAGGACAGGGCAATTCACCCCTCCACTTT. The chain joins TRBV10-3 to TRBJ1-6; 8 bases map to TRBD1. Germline trimming cut 11 bases from V and 7 bases from J; bases unmatched to any gene: 4. This CDR3 spans 12 amino acids. Germline-derived CDR1 and CDR2 are ENHRY and SYGVKD.